These T cell receptor beta chains were read from a single sample in a study of blood T cell repertoires in COVID-19. The repertoire was sequenced with immunoSEQ multiplex PCR; TCRdb's copy has only in-frame clones and lacks some. The data show some 170,000 clones, with approximately 80% seen just once and around 8.9% held by the top ten. The sample was peripheral blood. The receptor set was obtained from a woman aged 45 to 65 with active or convalescent COVID-19. CDR3s include the opening cysteine and the closing phenylalanine or tryptophan. The D gene is left open where the match is weak. The size entry is marked missing in some rows and otherwise reads once, few, many or a size class.

V,length,J,D,size,DNA,CDR3
TRBV7-3,15,TRBJ2-6,-,-,TGTGCCAGCAGCTCCAGGGTTACTGGGGCCAACGTCCTGACTTTC,CASSSRVTGANVLTF
TRBV2,15,TRBJ1-6,-,-,TGTGCCAGCAGTGAACAGGGGCGGTATAATTCACCCCTCCACTTT,CASSEQGRYNSPLHF
TRBV5-5,14,TRBJ1-1,TRBD1,-,TGTGCCAGCACCGGGGACAGGGTGAACACTGAAGCTTTCTTT,CASTGDRVNTEAFF
TRBV6-4,16,TRBJ1-2,-,-,TGTGCCAGCAGTCACCGAGAAGGGGTCCGAAACCGGGGCTACACCTTC,CASSHREGVRNRGYTF
TRBV6-2/TRBV6-3,15,TRBJ2-1,-,-,TGTGCCAGCAGTTACTCGGGACAAACATACAATGAGCAGTTCTTC,CASSYSGQTYNEQFF
TRBV15,17,TRBJ1-1,-,-,TGTGCCACCAGCAGAGGCCGAGGTCTGACGGCGAACACTGAAGCTTTCTTT,CATSRGRGLTANTEAFF
TRBV4-3,17,TRBJ2-5,TRBD2,-,TGCGCCAGCAGCCAGGCAACTAGCGGTCTTTACCAAGAGACCCAGTACTTC,CASSQATSGLYQETQYF
TRBV10-3,15,TRBJ1-1,-,-,TGTGCCATCAGTGAGGTTACTTCTGAGTGGACTGAAGCTTTCTTT,CAISEVTSEWTEAFF
TRBV29-1,13,TRBJ1-2,TRBD1,-,TGCAGCGTCGCGGGACAGGCTGGGTATGGCTACACCTTC,CSVAGQAGYGYTF
TRBV2,14,TRBJ2-1,-,-,TGTGCCAGCAGTGGCAGGGTCTTGAAGGATGAGCAGTTCTTC,CASSGRVLKDEQFF
TRBV7-2,18,TRBJ2-1,TRBD2,few,TGTGCCAGCAGCTTAGGGGCTAGCGGAGGGAGCTCCTACAATGAGCAGTTCTTC,CASSLGASGGSSYNEQFF
TRBV19,15,TRBJ1-5,-,-,TGTGCCAGTAGTACCGACAGATATAGCAATCAGCCCCAGCATTTT,CASSTDRYSNQPQHF
TRBV6-4,16,TRBJ2-3,TRBD2,few,TGTGCCAGCAGCCGACTAGCCAACTTCGGGACAGATACGCAGTATTTT,CASSRLANFGTDTQYF
TRBV30,14,TRBJ1-2,TRBD1,-,TGTGCCTGGAGTGTAGGGACAGTTAACTATGGCTACACCTTC,CAWSVGTVNYGYTF
TRBV21-1,15,TRBJ2-7,-,once,TGTGCCAGCAGCAAAAAAGGGGACTGGGGTTACGAGCAGTACTTC,CASSKKGDWGYEQYF